This TCR beta chain was sequenced in a study of early T cells in non-severe SARS-CoV-2 infection. This CDR3 has 16 amino acids. The V end was cut by 3 bases, the J end by 0 bases, with 12 bases between. From germline, CDR1 is MRHNA and CDR2 SNTAGT. This clonotype was seen only a few times. TCRdb analysed the 5' RACE reads with MiXCR anew, one entry per CDR3 protein. The sample lists 45,000 or so distinct CDR3 sequences, 23% seen once, with about 4.6% in the top ten. The chain has TRBV6-4 and TRBJ2-1, with D possibly called TRBD1 or TRBD2 (6 bases each). This clonotype was obtained from an adult who was a healthcare worker with PCR-confirmed SARS-CoV-2 infection or an uninfected control (not recorded which). The starting material was whole blood, obtained at baseline. The CDR3 DNA follows: TGTGCCAGCAGTGATGGGGGGCGAAGCTCCTACAATGAGCAGTTCTTC. It translates to CASSDGGRSSYNEQFF.